One and the same sample provided the 13 T cell receptor beta chains below, sequenced in a study of T-cell memory formation after mild COVID-19. TCRdb recomputed calls from the 5' RACE reads with MiXCR, one row per CDR3 protein. The sample yields approximately 150,000 distinct CDR3 sequences, roughly 13% seen once. The sequenced material came from PBMCs or a T cell subset sorted from them (not recorded which). These receptors came from a man aged 18 to 29 who had mild COVID-19 (a few samples of this study predate the infection). Cell type and time point are not known.

The chain joins TRBV4-3 to TRBJ2-3, with TRBD2 as a possible D gene (6 bases). CDR1 LGHNA and CDR2 YSLEER come from the germline V gene. There are 20 residues in the CDR3. V lost 0 bases to trimming and J lost 5 bases, with 27 bases between them. CDR3 sequence: CASSQEWRAGRRLLEDTQYF. The CDR3 DNA is TGCGCCAGCAGCCAAGAATGGAGGGCAGGCCGGAGACTATTGGAAGATACGCAGTATTTT.

V is TRBV4-1 and J is TRBJ1-5; tentatively, D is TRBD1 (5 bases). Germline V CDR1 and CDR2: MGHRA, YSYEKL. Trimming stripped 0 bases from V and 7 bases from J, with 16 bases between. The CDR3 runs to 16 residues. Here the CDR3 DNA reads TGCGCCAGCAGCCAAGAACTTGGGAGGGGTCGGCAGCCCCAGCATTTT. Protein: CASSQELGRGRQPQHF.

This clonotype was recorded at least ten times. The chain is built from TRBV29-1 and TRBJ2-4; TRBD2 matches at 8 bases. CDR3 length equals 17 residues. Germline loops: CDR1 SQVTM, CDR2 ANQGSEA. V was clipped by 0 bases and J by 1 base; unmatched bases: 8. CDR3 sequence (DNA): TGCAGCGTTGAAGATCCACGGCGGGGGGAGGCCAAAAACATTCAGTACTTC. This translates into CSVEDPRRGEAKNIQYF. Filled out from reference TRBV29-1 and TRBJ2-4, the complete variable domain reads SAVISQKPSRDICQRGTSLTIQCQVDSQVTMMFWYRQQPGQSLTLIATANQGSEATYESGFVIDKFPISRPNLTFSTLTVSNMSPEDSSIYLCSVEDPRRGEAKNIQYFGAGTRLSVL.

The V call is TRBV4-2, the J call TRBJ2-5, with 11 positions matching TRBD2. After removal of 1 base from V and 5 bases from J, the junction contained 6 bases not matched to a gene. The germline gives CDR1 LGHNA, CDR2 YNFKEQ. The CDR3 spans 16 residues. For the CDR3, the DNA is TGTGCCAGCAGCCAAGGGCTAGCGGGGGGCTGGGAGACCCAGTACTTC. It translates to CASSQGLAGGWETQYF.

This clonotype has a handful of counts. The chain has TRBV5-1 and TRBJ2-6; D gene uncertain. Trimming took 3 bases from V and 8 from J, leaving 18 bases between them. The CDR3 covers 16 residues. Germline-derived CDR1 and CDR2 are SGHRS and YFSETQ. The chain's CDR3 is CASSYPRVPSPNVLTF. The CDR3 coding sequence is TGCGCCAGCAGCTACCCCCGAGTCCCATCCCCCAACGTCCTGACTTTC.

There are a few counts of this clonotype. The chain links TRBV25-1 to TRBJ1-1; D gene uncertain. CDR3 length: 11 amino acids. Germline-derived CDR1 and CDR2 are MGHDK and SYGVNS. V gave up 3 bases and J gave up 4 bases, with 3 bases separating them. The CDR3 is CASSDFTEAFF. CDR3 sequence (DNA): TGTGCCAGCAGTGACTTCACTGAAGCTTTCTTT. The full variable domain, rest sourced from reference TRBV25-1 and TRBJ1-1, is EADIYQTPRYLVIGTGKKITLECSQTMGHDKMYWYQQDPGMELHLIHYSYGVNSTEKGDLSSESTVSRIRTEHFPLTLESARPSHTSQYLCASSDFTEAFFGQGTRLTVV.

The chain uses TRBV20-1 and TRBJ2-7, with D possibly being TRBD1 or TRBD2 (6 bases each). This CDR3 contains 16 residues. V dropped 0 bases and J dropped 1 base, with 16 bases sitting between them. Per the germline V gene, CDR1 is DFQATT and CDR2 is SNEGSKA (reference sequence). The CDR3 loop is CSARDLARGLSYEQYF. The CDR3 DNA reads as TGCAGTGCTAGAGATCTGGCTCGGGGGCTTTCCTACGAGCAGTACTTC.

This clonotype has a handful of counts. The genes are TRBV6-5 and TRBJ2-3; 11 nucleotides agree with TRBD2. This CDR3 is 15 amino acids long. Trimming took 5 bases from V and 3 from J; bases not matched to a gene: 4. CDR1 MNHEY and CDR2 SVGAGI come from the germline V gene. CDR3 in DNA: TGTGCCAGCAGTGATACTAGCGGGGGAACAGATACGCAGTATTTT. It yields the protein CASSDTSGGTDTQYF.

In its sample, this clonotype was seen many times. The V gene is TRBV4-3, the J gene TRBJ1-6; D remains ambiguous. Looked up from germline, CDR1 is LGHNA and CDR2 is YSLEER. This CDR3 region has 14 residues. V was shortened by 0 bases and J by 6 bases, with 6 bases between the two germline ends. The CDR3 nucleotides are TGCGCCAGCAGCCAAGAAATCCGTAATTCACCCCTCCACTTT. As protein: CASSQEIRNSPLHF.

This chain uses TRBV28 with TRBJ2-5; 10 bases align to TRBD1. This CDR3 is 16 amino acids long. V trimming: 5 bases; J trimming: 5 bases; junction bases outside the gene matches: 11. Germline assignment: CDR1 MDHEN and CDR2 SYDVKM. Here the CDR3 reads CASSPSTGGGLETQYF. In DNA, the CDR3 is TGTGCCAGCAGTCCGTCGACAGGGGGCGGGCTGGAGACCCAGTACTTC.

V usage is TRBV7-2 and J usage is TRBJ2-3; 8 positions match TRBD2. With V trimmed by 4 bases and J by 2 bases, 11 bases remained unmatched. The CDR3 loop spans 17 amino acids. The germline V gene encodes CDR1 SGHTA and CDR2 FQGNSA. Written as DNA, the CDR3 is TGTGCCAGCAGCTCGAATTTTAGCGGGGCTTCCACAGATACGCAGTATTTT. It is translated as CASSSNFSGASTDTQYF.

V usage is TRBV20-1 and J usage is TRBJ2-3; 12 positions match TRBD2. Germline assignment: CDR1 DFQATT and CDR2 SNEGSKA (reference sequence). The CDR3 is made up of 14 amino acids. J gave up 5 bases and V 3 bases, and 3 bases lay outside the gene matches. CDR3 region: CSASRLAGEDTQYF. Written as DNA, the CDR3 is TGCAGTGCTAGTAGACTAGCGGGGGAAGATACGCAGTATTTT.

This clonotype showed up just a few times. This chain connects TRBV20-1 to TRBJ1-6, with D perhaps TRBD1 (5 bases). The CDR3 loop spans 13 amino acids. From germline, CDR1 is DFQATT and CDR2 SNEGSKA (reference sequence). V lost 6 bases and J lost 5, with 11 bases in between. The CDR3 DNA follows: TGCAGTGCCCCGGGGGAAAATAATTCACCCCTCCACTTT. Protein product: CSAPGENNSPLHF.